This record looks at one T cell receptor (beta chain) sequence and its context. Antigen: not known. Germline V CDR1 and CDR2: SEHNR, FQNEAQ (reference sequence). Unmatched junction bases numbered 10, after V lost 2 bases and J lost 5 bases. CDR3 length: 16 residues. These data come from a study of cytomegalovirus exposure and HLA in healthy donors. General study findings and limits: By a later analysis, the bulk of CMV-associated TCR beta chains appeared HLA-restricted. Across donors, sequencing depth was assumed by presence/absence analyses to be roughly uniform. Later on, a genetic analysis was performed. It linked a missense variant in DCLRE1C with V- and J-gene trimming of TCR beta.

Unrecorded immune exposures were likely, despite nominal health at sampling. The primer mix had 60 Vbeta and 13 Jbeta primers. The repertoire was sequenced with immunoSEQ multiplex PCR; TCRdb's copy has only in-frame clones and lacks some. The sample lists 90,000 to 110,000 clones; under 90% were seen once. This TCR was sampled from a woman between 25 and 40 years old in good health and CMV-seronegative. The V and J genes are TRBV7-9 and TRBJ2-3; TRBD2 aligns across 7 bases. Source material: PBMCs. CDR3 protein: CASSLSRESGGDTQYF. The CDR3 nucleotides are TGTGCCAGCAGCTTATCGCGGGAGTCCGGCGGAGATACGCAGTATTTT.